The clone carrying this T cell receptor beta chain was seen a few times. Its cognate antigen is unknown. One end of the junction varies from germline; a read error may be responsible. The data derive from a study of cytomegalovirus exposure and HLA in healthy donors. In the study overall: About 85 million unique TCRs from HLA-typed donors were held in an early release of data.

Notes on the study in general: When presence/absence was analysed, sequencing depth was taken to be roughly uniform across donors. Later analysis indicated greater clonal expansion among HLA-associated TCR beta chains than among equally common other chains.

The primer mix had 60 Vbeta and 13 Jbeta primers. The method was immunoSEQ multiplex PCR; TCRdb's version includes in-frame clones alone and lacks a portion of them. There are 150,000 to 200,000 clones in the sample; around 81% occur only once, and 1.5% to 2% lies in the top ten. Germline CDR1 and CDR2: SSHAT and FNYEAQ (reference sequence). The CDR3 contains 15 residues. The rearrangement joins TRBV7-7 to TRBJ2-1; 9 bases line up with TRBD2. Sequenced material: PBMCs. This TCR was sampled from a young man in good health and CMV-seronegative. The CDR3 region is CASSLSQASGMEQFF. The CDR3 bases are TGTGCTAGCAGCTTGTCGCAGGCTAGCGGGATGGAGCAGTTCTTC.